These 25 T cell receptor beta chains were sequenced from one sample in a study of regulatory T cells in long-lasting Graves disease (dated by TCRdb to 2020 to 2023). Reading the label with the study, this specimen's time point is: newly diagnosed GD, antithyroid drugs for less than 3 months. For both TCR sequencing and RNA sequencing, RNA was extracted from PBMCs in TRIzol. The method was multiplex PCR. The sequencing machine was an Illumina HiSeq 4000. To build TCR beta libraries, CDR3 regions were amplified by Arm-PCR using iRepertoire HTBI primers. TCRdb reran the public reads through fastp at Q25 and MiXCR, keeping productive beta chains. Rows matching on CDR3 protein sequence are summarized as one entry with the most common DNA and genes. Across this sample there are approximately 440,000 distinct CDR3 sequences, with around 15% seen only once. The ten largest account for about 12% of the sample.

The sample was also reused in another study, on T cells in Graves' hyperthyroidism and ophthalmopathy.

The specimen comprised peripheral blood mononuclear cells (PBMCs), sampled at new diagnosis, from a patient treated with antithyroid drugs. These receptors all come from a man aged 40-49 years with Graves disease. Donor details come from another sample of the same person, matched by shared clones.

The sample holds many counts of this clonotype. J is TRBJ2-1 and V is TRBV2; D not certain. Germline V lookup: CDR1 SNHLY, CDR2 FYNNEI. The CDR3 is 15 residues long. With 2 bases removed from V and 0 bases from J, the gap between germline ends came to 8 bases. Here the CDR3 DNA reads TGTGCCAGCAGTGAATTGAGAAGCTCCTACAATGAGCAGTTCTTC. This sequence encodes CASSELRSSYNEQFF.

This clonotype was observed at least ten times. This chain joins TRBV2 and TRBJ2-7; TRBD2 agrees at 11 bases. V lost 6 bases, J lost 1 base, and 5 bases stayed unmatched. The CDR3 runs to 15 residues. Germline CDR1 SNHLY, CDR2 FYNNEI. The CDR3 loop is CASRPGTSGSYEQYF. As DNA, the CDR3 is TGTGCCAGCAGGCCCGGGACTAGCGGATCCTACGAGCAGTACTTC.

This clonotype has ten or more counts. This sequence joins TRBV11-3 and TRBJ2-1; a possible D gene is TRBD2 (5 bases). CDR3 length: 16 amino acids. V lost 1 base and J 4 bases, leaving 14 bases between the germline ends. The germline CDR1 and CDR2 sequences are SGHNT and YENEEA. The CDR3 DNA reads TGTGCCAGCAGCTTAGTAGGGCTAGCTGGGTACAATGAGCAGTTCTTC. Amino acids: CASSLVGLAGYNEQFF.

The CDR3 DNA reads TGTGCCACCAGCAGGGGGAAAGGGACGGCGGGTCAGCCCCAGCATTTT. It codes for CATSRGKGTAGQPQHF. This chain links TRBV15 with TRBJ1-5; tentative D call: TRBD1 (5 bases). The germline V and J ends were trimmed by 3 bases and 6 bases, with 18 bases remaining between them. This CDR3 region has 16 residues. In germline, CDR1 is LNHNV, CDR2 YYDKDF (reference sequence).

The chain employs TRBV14 and TRBJ2-7, with 9 bases lining up with TRBD1. Germline CDR1 reads SGHDN; CDR2 reads FVKESK. V was pared by 3 bases and J by 6 bases, with 6 bases of the junction left unmatched. The CDR3 runs 14 residues. CDR3 bases: TGTGCCAGCAGCCAGAGAGACAGGGGGATCGAGCAGTACTTC. Translated, it gives CASSQRDRGIEQYF.

The J gene is TRBJ2-1, the V gene TRBV19; the D gene is possibly TRBD2 (6 bases). Trimming removed 9 bases from V and 4 bases from J, with 19 bases in between. The CDR3 contains 15 residues. Germline CDR1 and CDR2: LNHDA and SQIVND (reference sequence). The CDR3 sequence: CASQPAGSVYNEQFF. The CDR3, as DNA: TGTGCCAGCCAACCGGCGGGATCGGTGTACAATGAGCAGTTCTTC. Based on the CDR3 plus reference TRBV19 and TRBJ2-1, the full variable domain is DGGITQSPKYLFRKEGQNVTLSCEQNLNHDAMYWYRQDPGQGLRLIYYSQIVNDFQKGDIAEGYSVSREKKESFPLTVTSAQKNPTAFYLCASQPAGSVYNEQFFGPGTRLTVL.

The rearrangement uses TRBV27 and TRBJ2-7; D gene uncertain. Trimming shortened V by 0 bases and J by 5 bases, and 17 bases separated the two germline ends. The germline gives CDR1 MNHEY, CDR2 SMNVEV (reference sequence). The CDR3 runs 16 residues. CDR3: CASSLSGLGFRNEQYF. CDR3 bases: TGTGCCAGCAGTTTATCGGGGTTGGGGTTTCGGAACGAGCAGTACTTC.

This clonotype was detected many times. The genes are TRBV5-1 and TRBJ2-1, with 8 nucleotides matching TRBD1. The CDR3 is made up of 14 amino acids. Germline V gene data show CDR1 as SGHRS and CDR2 as YFSETQ. Unmatched junction bases numbered 9, after V lost 5 bases and J lost 8 bases. The CDR3 region has the DNA TGCGCCAGCAGAGTAGCAGGGGGCATCTATGAGCAGTTCTTC. This sequence encodes CASRVAGGIYEQFF. Looking up the rest from reference TRBV5-1 and TRBJ2-1 gives the full variable domain: KAGVTQTPRYLIKTRGQQVTLSCSPISGHRSVSWYQQTPGQGLQFLFEYFSETQRNKGNFPGRFSGRQFSNSRSEMNVSTLELGDSALYLCASRVAGGIYEQFFGPGTRLTVL.

This clonotype was counted a few times. V is TRBV7-3 and J is TRBJ2-3, with D uncertain. CDR3 length: 13 amino acids. CDR1 and CDR2 from the germline V gene are SGHTA and FQGTGA. With 5 bases removed from V and 6 bases from J, the gap between germline ends came to 12 bases. The chain's CDR3 is CASSITVTDTQYF. DNA for the CDR3: TGTGCCAGCAGCATTACAGTCACGGATACGCAGTATTTT. Full variable domain (remainder filled in from reference TRBV7-3 and TRBJ2-3): GAGVSQTPSNKVTEKGKYVELRCDPISGHTALYWYRQSLGQGPEFLIYFQGTGAADDSGLPNDRFFAVRPEGSVSTLKIQRTERGDSAVYLCASSITVTDTQYFGPGTRLTVL.

The chain uses TRBV4-1 and TRBJ2-3; D remains ambiguous. CDR3 length: 13 residues. Germline V CDR1 and CDR2: MGHRA, YSYEKL. Trimming took off 2 bases at V and 9 bases at J, with 12 bases between the two ends. CDR3 DNA: TGCGCCAGCAGCCAATTGAGCTCCCTAACGCAGTATTTT. The encoded protein is CASSQLSSLTQYF.

This clonotype turned up a few times. The chain uses TRBV27 and TRBJ1-6; D unclear. The CDR3 contains 13 residues. Germline values: CDR1 MNHEY, CDR2 SMNVEV (reference sequence). Trimming took off 5 bases at V and 4 bases at J, with 6 bases between the two ends. CDR3 in amino acids: CASSIKYNSPLHF. The CDR3 nucleotides are TGTGCCAGCAGTATAAAATATAATTCACCCCTCCACTTT.

This clonotype came up a few times. J is TRBJ1-1 and V is TRBV6-1, with 9 bases aligning to TRBD1. Germline V lookup: CDR1 MNHNS, CDR2 SASEGT. J was trimmed by 3 bases and V by 11 bases; bases with no gene match: 10. The CDR3 is 14 amino acids. CDR3 amino acids: CAGSTGGGDTEAFF. The CDR3 nucleotides read TGTGCCGGCTCTACAGGGGGCGGAGACACTGAAGCTTTCTTT.

This clonotype was seen repeatedly, ten times or more. V and J are TRBV7-9 and TRBJ1-2; D not resolved. V was cut by 4 bases and J by 2 bases, with 11 bases left in between. Germline V gives CDR1 SEHNR, CDR2 FQNEAQ (reference sequence). This CDR3 is 14 amino acids long. CDR3 nucleotide sequence: TGTGCCAGCAGCTCCAACTACCGAAACTATGGCTACACCTTC. Its protein is CASSSNYRNYGYTF.

This clonotype has at least ten counts. J is TRBJ2-3 and V is TRBV12-3 or TRBV12-4, with a tentative D call TRBD2 (5 bases). The V end was cut by 6 bases, the J end by 2 bases, with 18 bases between. The length of the CDR3 is 16 residues. The CDR3 reads CASSPFTRAYTDTQYF. The DNA for the CDR3 is TGTGCCAGCAGCCCCTTTACTAGAGCCTACACAGATACGCAGTATTTT.

Points on this clonotype: Since a much larger clone is just one base distant, this may be a read error. The V gene is TRBV3-1, the J gene TRBJ2-7, with 15 bases that match TRBD2. CDR1 is LGHDT, CDR2 YNNKEL, per germline (reference sequence). This CDR3 is built from 13 residues. The CDR3 nucleotides read TGTGCCAGCAGCCCCGGGACTAGCGGGAGGCTGGACTTC. Protein product: CASSPGTSGRLDF.

The chain has TRBV20-1 and TRBJ2-3; 8 bases fit TRBD2. CDR1 DFQATT and CDR2 SNEGSKA come from the germline V gene (reference sequence). The trim removed 1 base at V and 4 bases at J, leaving 16 bases unmatched. The CDR3 length is 18 residues. Written as DNA, the CDR3 is TGCAGTGCTAGAGGTCAAATCCCACCAGCGGGAGTGGCAGATACGCAGTATTTT. This sequence encodes CSARGQIPPAGVADTQYF.

This clonotype turned up a few times. In DNA form, the CDR3 reads TGTGCTAGTGTTCACGGAGGGAATGAGCAGTTCTTC. Protein: CASVHGGNEQFF. This chain connects TRBV12-5 to TRBJ2-1, with D maybe TRBD2 (6 bases). CDR3 length: 12 residues. V was shortened by 7 bases and J by 7 bases, with 11 bases between the two germline ends. From germline, CDR1 is LGHNT and CDR2 FRNRAP.

This clonotype was observed at least ten times. A read error may produce the germline difference seen at one junction end. The chain links TRBV5-1 to TRBJ2-5, with 10 bases fitting TRBD2. The CDR3 runs to 16 residues. Germline V gene sequence: CDR1 SGHRS, CDR2 YFSETQ. The CDR3 loop reads CASSLRTSGYQETQYF. Written as DNA, the CDR3 is TGTGCCAGCAGCCTCCGGACTAGCGGTTATCAAGAGACCCAGTACTTC.

There are many counts of this clonotype. The chain recombines TRBV5-1 with TRBJ2-3, with 8 bases that match TRBD2. V lost 0 bases to trimming and J lost 0 bases; unmatched junction nucleotides: 3. The germline CDR1 and CDR2 sequences are SGHRS and YFSETQ. The CDR3 is made up of 16 amino acids. The CDR3 loop reads CASSLAGGLSTDTQYF. The CDR3 nucleotides are TGCGCCAGCAGCTTGGCGGGAGGGCTAAGCACAGATACGCAGTATTTT.

This clonotype was seen many times. The chain joins TRBV5-1 to TRBJ2-1, with TRBD2 identical over 8 bases. The CDR3 covers 15 residues. Trimming removed 2 bases from V and 6 bases from J; junction bases left unmatched: 7. In germline, CDR1 is SGHRS, CDR2 YFSETQ. CDR3 protein: CASSLLAEAFNEQFF. In nucleotides, the CDR3 is TGCGCCAGCAGCTTACTAGCGGAGGCCTTCAATGAGCAGTTCTTC. Filled out from reference TRBV5-1 and TRBJ2-1, the complete variable domain reads KAGVTQTPRYLIKTRGQQVTLSCSPISGHRSVSWYQQTPGQGLQFLFEYFSETQRNKGNFPGRFSGRQFSNSRSEMNVSTLELGDSALYLCASSLLAEAFNEQFFGPGTRLTVL.

This clonotype was picked up many times. The V call is TRBV5-1, the J call TRBJ1-5; TRBD1 matches 7 bases. The ends lost 5 bases at V and 8 bases at J; junction bases unmatched: 7. Germline-derived CDR1 and CDR2 are SGHRS and YFSETQ. The CDR3 has 13 residues. DNA of the CDR3: TGCGCCAGCAGTCTCCTAACAGGGGAGCCCCAGCATTTT. Translating gives CASSLLTGEPQHF. Drawing the rest from reference TRBV5-1 and TRBJ1-5, the complete variable domain is KAGVTQTPRYLIKTRGQQVTLSCSPISGHRSVSWYQQTPGQGLQFLFEYFSETQRNKGNFPGRFSGRQFSNSRSEMNVSTLELGDSALYLCASSLLTGEPQHFGDGTRLSIL.

This clonotype showed up many times. The chain employs TRBV30 and TRBJ2-7; 11 positions match TRBD1. Looked up from germline, CDR1 is GTSNPN and CDR2 is SVGIG (reference sequence). V gave up 2 bases and J gave up 3 bases; unmatched junction bases: 3. There are 14 residues in the CDR3. Here the CDR3 DNA reads TGTGCCTGGAGTACAGGGACAGGGGGCTACGAGCAGTACTTC. It is translated as CAWSTGTGGYEQYF.

The sample holds a few counts of this clonotype. A junction boundary mismatches the germline segment, possibly from a read error. CDR3 coding DNA: TGTGCCAGCAGCTTAGTCGAAAGGAAGCAGTACTTC. Translation gives CASSLVERKQYF. The rearrangement links TRBV5-1 to TRBJ2-7, with D unclear. There are 12 residues in the CDR3. Germline V CDR1 and CDR2: SGHRS, YFSETQ.

This clonotype came up a few times. The V and J genes are TRBV4-1 and TRBJ2-5; D possibly uses TRBD1 or TRBD2 (5 bases each). Germline V gene lookup returns CDR1 MGHRA and CDR2 YSYEKL. The CDR3 loop spans 15 amino acids. Trimming pared 3 bases from V and 1 base from J, leaving 12 bases between. CDR3 sequence: CASSHAGTSQETQYF. CDR3 nucleotides: TGCGCCAGCAGCCACGCTGGGACGAGCCAAGAGACCCAGTACTTC.

Many counts were recorded for this clonotype. The chain uses TRBV2 and TRBJ1-6; a weak D match, TRBD1 (5 bases). CDR3 length: 15 residues. Trimming pared 6 bases from V and 5 bases from J, leaving 14 bases between. The germline V gene encodes CDR1 SNHLY and CDR2 FYNNEI. CDR3 nucleotide sequence: TGTGCCAGCAGAGGGCGGGGGACGAATAATTCACCCCTCCACTTT. This encodes CASRGRGTNNSPLHF.